A selection of T cell receptor beta chains follows, all from one sample in a study of blood T cell repertoires in COVID-19. TCRdb's copy holds only in-frame clones and misses some; the assay was immunoSEQ multiplex PCR. The table has around 150,000 clones, almost 80% seen once; the top ten hold over 6.5%. Source material: peripheral blood. These receptors were taken from a man between 45 and 60 years old with active or convalescent COVID-19. Both conserved end residues are part of each CDR3. Each record gives: V gene, clone size, D gene, J gene, CDR3 length, CDR3 protein, CDR3 DNA. A D gene is named only where the DNA matches it firmly. Some rows mark clone size as missing; the rest say once, few, many or name a class of expanded clone.

>TRBV27|.|TRBD2|TRBJ2-5|14
CASSWTSGTETQYF
TGTGCCAGCAGTTGGACTAGCGGGACGGAGACCCAGTACTTC
>TRBV10-2|.|.|TRBJ1-1|14
CASRRTDSNTEAFF
TGCGCCAGCAGGAGGACGGACTCGAACACTGAAGCTTTCTTT
>TRBV19|.|.|TRBJ1-6|14
CASSSAYGESPLHF
TGTGCCAGTAGTTCAGCGTACGGGGAATCACCCCTCCACTTT
>TRBV4-1|once|.|TRBJ2-2|18
CASSQDSGRGFNTGELFF
TGCGCCAGCAGCCAAGATTCGGGCAGGGGTTTTAACACCGGGGAGCTGTTTTTT
>TRBV5-1|.|.|TRBJ2-2|14
CASSLNWGPGELFF
TGCGCCAGCAGCTTGAATTGGGGGCCCGGGGAGCTGTTTTTT
>TRBV27|few|.|TRBJ1-5|15
CASRLVGEGNQPQHF
TGTGCCAGCCGGTTGGTGGGAGAGGGCAATCAGCCCCAGCATTTT
>TRBV19|.|TRBD1|TRBJ1-4|15
CASSIFGQGNEKLFF
TGTGCCAGTAGTATTTTTGGACAGGGGAATGAAAAACTGTTTTTT
>TRBV12-5|.|.|TRBJ1-2|13
CASGTLGVHGYTF
TGTGCTAGTGGTACCCTGGGAGTGCATGGCTACACCTTC
>TRBV19|once|TRBD1|TRBJ1-2|15
CASISDRVGNYGYTF
TGTGCCAGTATCTCGGACAGGGTCGGTAACTATGGCTACACCTTC
>TRBV27|.|.|TRBJ2-7|16
CASSLSPGLLSYEQYF
TGTGCCAGCAGTTTATCACCAGGTCTCCTCTCCTACGAGCAGTACTTC
>TRBV28|.|TRBD1|TRBJ2-1|15
CASSLLTGANNEQFF
TGTGCCAGCAGTTTGCTGACAGGGGCTAACAATGAGCAGTTCTTC
>TRBV4-1|many|TRBD1|TRBJ2-7|15
CASSQDPTGFHEQYF
TGCGCCAGCAGCCAAGACCCGACAGGGTTCCACGAGCAGTACTTC
>TRBV5-1|.|TRBD1|TRBJ2-2|15
CASSLGGGDTGELFF
TGCGCCAGCAGCTTGGGAGGGGGCGACACCGGGGAGCTGTTTTTT
>TRBV6-2/TRBV6-3|.|.|TRBJ1-2|14
CASSYSYIYYGYTF
TGTGCCAGCAGTTACTCTTACATTTACTATGGCTACACCTTC
>TRBV7-9|.|TRBD2|TRBJ2-2|15
CASSSRLADTGELFF
TGTGCCAGCAGCTCCAGACTAGCGGACACCGGGGAGCTGTTTTTT
>TRBV12-3/TRBV12-4|.|.|TRBJ1-2|13
CASSLTGVMASTF
TGTGCCAGCAGCCTGACAGGTGTTATGGCTAGCACCTTC
>TRBV28|once|TRBD1|TRBJ2-7|15
CASSLVGTGKKEQYF
TGTGCCAGCAGTTTAGTGGGGACAGGGAAAAAAGAGCAGTACTTC
>TRBV9|.|TRBD2|TRBJ2-1|16
CASSVELAGVDNEQFF
TGTGCCAGCAGCGTAGAGCTAGCGGGAGTGGACAATGAGCAGTTCTTC
>TRBV9|.|TRBD1|TRBJ1-1|14
CASSVSPGQGEAFF
TGTGCCAGCAGCGTATCTCCGGGACAGGGGGAAGCTTTCTTT
>TRBV29-1|.|TRBD2|TRBJ2-4|14
CSVTLGGAKNIQYF
TGCAGCGTTACCCTCGGGGGGGCCAAAAACATTCAGTACTTC